This TCR beta chain was profiled in a study of cytomegalovirus exposure and HLA in healthy donors. With regard to this clone: Antigen specificity is unknown.

Everyone who donated was a healthy bone marrow donor. PCR involved 60 Vbeta and 13 Jbeta primers. Profiled with immunoSEQ multiplex PCR; TCRdb holds only in-frame clones, not every one. This table has 150,000 or so clones, around 75% appearing once. After removal of 7 bases from V and 0 bases from J, the junction contained 5 bases not matched to a gene. CDR1 is LGHNT and CDR2 is FRNRAP in the germline V gene. CDR3 length: 15 amino acids. The study's findings and limits: It was reportedly the case that the classifier diagnosed cytomegalovirus status with high specificity and sensitivity.

The specimen sequenced was PBMCs. The TCR originated in a man in his thirties or forties in good health and CMV-seropositive. The rearrangement uses TRBV12-5 and TRBJ2-7, with 11 bases aligning to TRBD1. The CDR3 DNA reads TGTGCTAGTGACCCGGACAGGGGGCTCTCCTACGAGCAGTACTTC. It translates to CASDPDRGLSYEQYF.